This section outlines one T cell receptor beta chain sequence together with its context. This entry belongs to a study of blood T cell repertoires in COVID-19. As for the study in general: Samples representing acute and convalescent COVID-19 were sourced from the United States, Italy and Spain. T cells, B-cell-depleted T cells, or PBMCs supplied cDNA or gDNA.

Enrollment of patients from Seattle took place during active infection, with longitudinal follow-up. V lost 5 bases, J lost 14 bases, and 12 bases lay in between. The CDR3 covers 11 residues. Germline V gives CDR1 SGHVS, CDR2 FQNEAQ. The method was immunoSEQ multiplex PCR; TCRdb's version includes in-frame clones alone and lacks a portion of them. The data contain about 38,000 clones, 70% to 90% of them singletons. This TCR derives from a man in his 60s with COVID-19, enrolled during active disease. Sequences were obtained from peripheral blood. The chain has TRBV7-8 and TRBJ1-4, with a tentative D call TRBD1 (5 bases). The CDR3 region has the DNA TGTGCCAGCAGCCCGGACATTGTGCTGTTTTTT. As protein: CASSPDIVLFF.